These T cell receptor beta chains were read from a single sample in a study of shared clonotypes between healthy human individuals. Using immunoSEQ multiplex PCR, the repertoire was profiled, and TCRdb retains in-frame clones only, with some absent. The table records roughly 1,500,000 clones, less than 99% of them present only once. Sequenced: naive CD4+ T cells sorted from blood. These TCRs come from a man aged 25-45 years in good health. Both conserved end residues are part of each CDR3. The D gene is left open where the match is weak. Not all rows give a size; the values are once, few, many and, for expanded clones, a class.

d_call,v_call,j_call,clone_size,cdr3_aa,cdr3_nt
-,TRBV5-4,TRBJ1-2,-,CASSLVKKTDGYTF,TGTGCCAGCAGCTTGGTCAAGAAGACGGATGGCTACACCTTC
TRBD2,TRBV7-6,TRBJ2-2,-,CASSLLAAGGTGELFF,TGTGCCAGCAGCTTATTGGCAGCGGGAGGCACCGGGGAGCTGTTTTTT
-,TRBV5-1,TRBJ2-7,once,CASSWDGIYEQYF,TGCGCCAGCAGCTGGGACGGAATCTACGAGCAGTACTTC
-,TRBV19,TRBJ2-3,-,CASSIDGGITDTQYF,TGTGCCAGTAGTATCGACGGCGGTATCACAGATACGCAGTATTTT
-,TRBV7-7,TRBJ2-1,-,CASSTDSNEQFF,TGTGCCAGCAGCACGGACAGCAATGAGCAGTTCTTC
-,TRBV13,TRBJ2-3,-,CASSPYPDTQYF,TGTGCCAGCAGTCCTTACCCAGATACGCAGTATTTT
TRBD1,TRBV28,TRBJ1-5,-,CASSLRDRSKHF,TGTGCCAGCAGTTTGAGGGACAGGTCTAAGCATTTT
TRBD2,TRBV10-3,TRBJ2-2,-,CAIEGARAGEGNTGELFF,TGTGCCATCGAAGGTGCCCGAGCGGGAGAGGGGAACACCGGGGAGCTGTTTTTT
-,TRBV2,TRBJ2-1,-,CASSQGAVSYNEQFF,TGTGCCAGCAGTCAAGGAGCGGTCTCCTACAATGAGCAGTTCTTC
TRBD2,TRBV19,TRBJ2-1,-,CATSPGLAGNEQFF,TGTGCCACCTCCCCGGGACTAGCTGGCAATGAGCAGTTCTTC
-,TRBV7-3,TRBJ2-7,-,CASSFTRETREQYF,TGTGCCAGCAGCTTCACCAGGGAGACCAGAGAGCAGTACTTC
-,TRBV10-2,TRBJ1-5,-,CASTPRGGLVQPQHF,TGCGCCAGCACCCCGCGAGGGGGGCTTGTTCAGCCCCAGCATTTT
-,TRBV5-1,TRBJ1-2,-,CASSPVGLEVYGYTF,TGCGCCAGCAGCCCCGTGGGACTGGAGGTCTATGGCTACACCTTC
-,TRBV10-2,TRBJ2-1,-,CASSESEQFF,TGCGCCAGCAGTGAGTCTGAGCAGTTCTTC
TRBD2,TRBV10-2,TRBJ2-3,-,CATRSGTTSTDTQYF,TGCGCTACTCGATCCGGGACTACTAGCACAGATACGCAGTATTTT
TRBD1,TRBV5-1,TRBJ2-2,few,CASSFGQGHTGELFF,TGCGCCAGCAGCTTCGGACAGGGTCACACCGGGGAGCTGTTTTTT
-,TRBV2,TRBJ2-3,once,CASIPERGTDTQYF,TGTGCCAGCATCCCCGAGAGGGGCACAGATACGCAGTATTTT
-,TRBV28,TRBJ2-1,-,CASQGTHYNEQFF,TGTGCCAGCCAGGGGACTCACTACAATGAGCAGTTCTTC
-,TRBV18,TRBJ1-1,-,CASSPDRYTEAFF,TGTGCCAGCTCACCAGACAGATACACTGAAGCTTTCTTT
-,TRBV5-8,TRBJ1-1,-,CASSLDMNTEAFF,TGTGCCAGCAGCTTGGATATGAACACTGAAGCTTTCTTT
-,TRBV19,TRBJ1-1,-,CASNIPSLGVTEAFF,TGTGCCAGTAATATTCCGAGCTTGGGGGTCACTGAAGCTTTCTTT
-,TRBV6-5,TRBJ2-1,-,CASSYPGRNEQFF,TGTGCCAGCAGTTACCCCGGCCGAAATGAGCAGTTCTTC
-,TRBV7-9,TRBJ2-5,-,CASSLAGVETQYF,TGTGCCAGCAGCTTAGCGGGGGTAGAGACCCAGTACTTC
TRBD1,TRBV5-1,TRBJ1-4,once,CASSHGDRGNEKLFF,TGCGCCAGCAGCCACGGGGACAGGGGTAATGAAAAACTGTTTTTT
-,TRBV7-3,TRBJ2-7,-,CASSLTGSRGYEQYF,TGTGCCAGCAGCTTAACCGGCTCACGGGGCTACGAGCAGTACTTC
TRBD1,TRBV29-1,TRBJ2-1,-,CSVFQGALGVNEQFF,TGCAGCGTTTTCCAGGGGGCTTTGGGGGTGAATGAGCAGTTCTTC
-,TRBV9,TRBJ2-1,-,CASSVGGRRGRNEQFF,TGTGCCAGCAGCGTAGGAGGGCGGCGAGGTCGCAATGAGCAGTTCTTC